The T cell receptor (beta chain) under discussion was sequenced for a study of blood T cell repertoires in COVID-19. At the level of the study: Donors in the United States, Italy and Spain gave samples during acute or convalescent COVID-19. The analysed material was cDNA or gDNA that came from T cells, B-cell-depleted T cells, or PBMCs.

Original methodology: For nucleated cells, counts were estimated from reference gene primer amplification. Repertoires were generated with immunoSEQ multiplex PCR, while TCRdb's copy carries only in-frame clones and drops some. That table is the source of V, J and clone size, and D and trimming were worked out from the DNA. In the table there are roughly 32,000 clones, 90% of which are singletons. This clone was counted a single time. Trimming stripped 1 base from V and 5 bases from J, with 15 bases between. In germline, CDR1 is SGHKS, CDR2 YYEKEE (reference sequence). This CDR3 spans 15 amino acids. Sequencing input: peripheral blood. The origin of this receptor is a man between 65 and 85 years old with active or convalescent COVID-19. V and J are TRBV5-5 and TRBJ2-5, with a tentative D call TRBD1 (5 bases). For the CDR3, the DNA is TGTGCCAGCAGCTTGATCATCCCGAACAGGGAGACCCAGTACTTC. The encoded protein is CASSLIIPNRETQYF.